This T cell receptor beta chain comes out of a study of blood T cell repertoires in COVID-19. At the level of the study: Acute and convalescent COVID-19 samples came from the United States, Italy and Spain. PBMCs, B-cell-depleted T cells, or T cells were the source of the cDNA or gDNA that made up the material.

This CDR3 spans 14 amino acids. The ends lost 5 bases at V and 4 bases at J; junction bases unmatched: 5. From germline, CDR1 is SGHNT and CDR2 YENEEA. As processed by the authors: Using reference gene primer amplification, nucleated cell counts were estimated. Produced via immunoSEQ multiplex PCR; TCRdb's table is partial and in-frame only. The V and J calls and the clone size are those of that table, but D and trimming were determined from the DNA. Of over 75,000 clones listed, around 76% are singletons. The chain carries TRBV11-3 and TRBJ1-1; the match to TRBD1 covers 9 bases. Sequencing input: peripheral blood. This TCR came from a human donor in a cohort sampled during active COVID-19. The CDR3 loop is CASSNRDRVTEAFF. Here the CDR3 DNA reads TGTGCCAGCAGCAACCGGGACAGGGTCACTGAAGCTTTCTTT.